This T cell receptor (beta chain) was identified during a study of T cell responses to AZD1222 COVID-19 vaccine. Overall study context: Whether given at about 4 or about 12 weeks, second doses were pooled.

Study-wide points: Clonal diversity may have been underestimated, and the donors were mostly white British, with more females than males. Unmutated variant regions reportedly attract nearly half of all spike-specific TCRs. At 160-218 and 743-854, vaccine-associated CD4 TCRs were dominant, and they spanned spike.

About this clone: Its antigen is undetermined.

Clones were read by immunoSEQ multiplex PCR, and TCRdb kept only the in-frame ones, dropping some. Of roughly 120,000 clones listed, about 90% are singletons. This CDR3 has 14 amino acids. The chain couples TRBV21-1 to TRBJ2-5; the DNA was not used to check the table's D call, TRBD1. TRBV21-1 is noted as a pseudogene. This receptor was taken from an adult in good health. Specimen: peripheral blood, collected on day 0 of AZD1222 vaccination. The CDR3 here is CASSNRDRQETQYF. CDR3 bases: TGTGCCAGCAGCAATCGGGACAGACAAGAGACCCAGTACTTC.